The 10 T cell receptor beta chains in this list originate from one sample, sequenced in a study of T cell repertoires in cytomegalovirus infection. The antigens for these receptors are not known. TCRdb re-called the reads with MiXCR, one entry per CDR3 protein. Among around 500,000 distinct CDR3 sequences listed, about 39% were seen once. Sequenced material: cultured PBMCs, taken from culture after CMV antigen stimulation. These receptors were collected from a human donor in good health (CMV status not recorded). Some clones in this sample may be carry-over from other donors' samples.

The chain uses TRBV6-1 and TRBJ1-2, with D unresolved. Germline loops: CDR1 MNHNS, CDR2 SASEGT. The CDR3 consists of 13 residues. V was trimmed by 2 bases and J by 2 bases, leaving 6 bases between them. The CDR3 spells CASSEYVNYGYTF. DNA for the CDR3: TGTGCCAGCAGTGAATACGTAAACTATGGCTACACCTTC.

This chain uses TRBV12-3 or TRBV12-4 with TRBJ2-7; D possibly matches TRBD1 or TRBD2 (6 bases each). V was pared by 3 bases and J by 5 bases, with 11 bases between. The CDR3 has 13 amino acids. CDR3: CASSFIGGNEQYF. As DNA, the CDR3 is TGTGCCAGCAGTTTTATAGGGGGGAACGAGCAGTACTTC.

In regard to this clonotype: At one end, the junction sequence differs from germline, possibly due to a read error. This sequence joins TRBV6-2 or TRBV6-3 and TRBJ2-1; TRBD2 matches at 16 bases. Germline loops: CDR1 MNHEY, CDR2 SVGEGT. The CDR3 runs 16 residues. Here the CDR3 reads CASSPTGTSGRAYRLF. DNA of the CDR3: TGTGCCAGCAGTCCAACCGGGACTAGCGGGAGGGCCTATCGTCTCTTC.

In its sample, this clonotype was seen a few times. The chain joins TRBV10-1 to TRBJ2-3; D gene ambiguous. Germline V gives CDR1 WNHNN, CDR2 SYGVQD (reference sequence). This CDR3 contains 16 residues. V shed 3 bases and J shed 6 bases, with 19 bases lying between them. Here the CDR3 reads CASSEVALPPQDTQYF. The CDR3 DNA is TGCGCCAGCAGTGAAGTAGCCCTCCCGCCACAGGATACGCAGTATTTT.

This sequence joins TRBV18 and TRBJ2-1, with TRBD2 matching 12 bases. CDR1 is KGHSH and CDR2 is LQKENI in the germline V gene. Losses at the gene ends were 3 bases for V and 10 bases for J; bases not matched to a gene: 16. This CDR3 has 18 amino acids. The CDR3 DNA follows: TGTGCCAGCTCACCCGGCACCGCCCTAGCGGGGGGGTCGGAAGAGCAGTTCTTC. Residues: CASSPGTALAGGSEEQFF.

This sequence joins TRBV27 and TRBJ2-1; 16 nucleotides agree with TRBD2. This CDR3 is built from 16 residues. J gave up 6 bases and V 5 bases, and 4 bases lay outside the gene matches. The germline V gene encodes CDR1 MNHEY and CDR2 SMNVEV (reference sequence). In DNA form, the CDR3 reads TGTGCCAGCAGTAAGGGGACTAGCGGGAGGGGCAATGAGCAGTTCTTC. It is translated as CASSKGTSGRGNEQFF.

The J gene is TRBJ1-5, the V gene TRBV20-1; possibly TRBD1 for D (5 bases). V lost 0 bases and J 4 bases, leaving 13 bases between the germline ends. This CDR3 region has 15 residues. The V gene's germline CDR1 is DFQATT and CDR2 SNEGSKA (reference sequence). The chain's CDR3 is CSARDRREGNQPQHF. The DNA of the CDR3 is TGCAGTGCTAGAGATCGCAGGGAAGGAAATCAGCCCCAGCATTTT.

The chain links TRBV15 to TRBJ2-1, with 7 bases lining up with TRBD2. Germline CDR1 LNHNV, CDR2 YYDKDF (reference sequence). The CDR3 sequence is 15 residues long. Trimming took 5 bases from V and 5 from J; bases not matched to a gene: 9. As DNA, the CDR3 is TGTGCCACCAGCGCCTCCGGGACTACTCACAATGAGCAGTTCTTC. Encoded protein: CATSASGTTHNEQFF.

The CDR3 region has the DNA TGCGCCAGCAGCCAAGATCCCAGCACTGAAGCTTTCTTT. Translating it yields CASSQDPSTEAFF. The rearrangement joins TRBV4-1 to TRBJ1-1, with D hard to call. V lost 0 bases to trimming and J lost 4 bases, with 6 bases between them. The CDR3 is 13 residues long. Germline CDR1 is MGHRA and CDR2 is YSYEKL.

The genes are TRBV15 and TRBJ2-3, with D perhaps TRBD1 (6 bases). The CDR3 is 17 residues long. The V and J ends lost 1 base and 1 base respectively, with 15 bases between them. CDR1 LNHNV and CDR2 YYDKDF come from the germline V gene (reference sequence). CDR3 in amino acids: CATSRVGGRGGTDTQYF. The CDR3 bases are TGTGCCACCAGCAGAGTAGGAGGCAGGGGTGGCACAGATACGCAGTATTTT. Based on the CDR3 plus reference TRBV15 and TRBJ2-3, the full variable domain is DAMVIQNPRYQVTQFGKPVTLSCSQTLNHNVMYWYQQKSSQAPKLLFHYYDKDFNNEADTPDNFQSRRPNTSFCFLDIRSPGLGDTAMYLCATSRVGGRGGTDTQYFGPGTRLTVL.